This is a list of T cell receptor beta chains from one sample in a study of breast tumors, draining lymph nodes, adjacent tissues. TCRdb re-analysed the multiplex PCR reads in MiXCR, keeping a single row per CDR3 protein. Altogether about 60,000 distinct CDR3 sequences are present, around 52% being singletons, with the ten largest covering about 19%. The sequenced sample was breast tumor tissue. The receptors were gathered from a female donor with breast cancer. Some clones in this sample may be carry-over from other donors' samples. Both conserved end residues are part of each CDR3. Each record gives: V gene, clone size, J gene, D gene, CDR3 protein, CDR3 DNA. A D gene is named only where the DNA matches it firmly. Rows may omit the clone size; those that give it use once, few, many or a size class.

TRBV2	NA	TRBJ2-3	TRBD2	CASSWRTSGRADTQYF	TGTGCCAGCAGTTGGCGGACTAGCGGGCGGGCAGATACGCAGTATTTT
TRBV2	NA	TRBJ1-5	TRBD1	CASGQGAYQPQHF	TGTGCCAGCGGACAGGGGGCGTATCAGCCCCAGCATTTT
TRBV29-1	NA	TRBJ1-2	NA	CSVEVWDGYGYTF	TGCAGCGTTGAAGTTTGGGACGGCTATGGCTACACCTTC
TRBV2	many	TRBJ1-5	NA	CASSRGGGQPQHF	TGTGCCAGCTCAAGGGGGGGTGGACAGCCCCAGCATTTT
TRBV9	NA	TRBJ1-6	NA	CASSVAGGEAAPLHF	TGTGCCAGCAGCGTAGCCGGCGGAGAGGCAGCACCCCTCCACTTT
TRBV20-1	many	TRBJ2-1	NA	CSATGAGGYNEQFF	TGCAGTGCCACAGGGGCGGGGGGCTACAATGAGCAGTTCTTC
TRBV19	once	TRBJ2-3	TRBD2	CASTRGLAETDTQYF	TGTGCCAGTACCAGAGGGCTAGCGGAAACAGATACGCAGTATTTT
TRBV5-1	NA	TRBJ2-7	TRBD2	CASSLISGNEYEQYF	TGCGCCAGCAGCTTGATTAGCGGGAATGAGTACGAGCAGTACTTC
TRBV24-1	NA	TRBJ2-3	TRBD2	CATSDLSGGADTQYF	TGTGCCACCAGTGACTTGAGCGGGGGGGCAGATACGCAGTATTTT
TRBV28	NA	TRBJ2-1	NA	CASISGSSYNEQFF	TGTGCCAGCATTAGCGGAAGCTCCTACAATGAGCAGTTCTTC
TRBV15	NA	TRBJ2-1	NA	CATSRGRAGAHSEQFF	TGTGCCACCAGCAGGGGTCGCGCGGGCGCGCACAGTGAGCAGTTCTTC
TRBV7-8	NA	TRBJ1-3	NA	CASSPGRGNTIYF	TGTGCCAGCAGCCCAGGGAGAGGAAACACCATATATTTT
TRBV7-9	many	TRBJ2-1	TRBD2	CASILLAGAYNEQFF	TGTGCCAGCATCCTACTAGCGGGGGCTTACAATGAGCAGTTCTTC
TRBV18	NA	TRBJ1-1	NA	CASFASQNTEAFF	TGTGCCAGCTTCGCTTCACAGAACACTGAAGCTTTCTTT
TRBV3-2	NA	TRBJ2-5	NA	CASSHRLAGGIGETQYF	TGTGCCAGCAGCCACCGACTAGCGGGAGGGATAGGGGAGACCCAGTACTTC
TRBV11-2	NA	TRBJ2-5	TRBD2	CASSQRDHQETQYF	TGTGCCAGCAGCCAGCGGGACCATCAAGAGACCCAGTACTTC
TRBV2	NA	TRBJ1-1	NA	CASFPLVGRAMNTEAFF	TGTGCCAGCTTTCCATTGGTGGGACGAGCCATGAACACTGAAGCTTTCTTT
TRBV20-1	once	TRBJ1-4	NA	CSARDNGGTNEKLFF	TGCAGTGCTAGAGATAACGGGGGCACTAATGAAAAACTGTTTTTT
TRBV6-5	many	TRBJ2-5	TRBD1	CASSYQGRGKGQETQYF	TGTGCCAGCAGTTATCAGGGCAGGGGGAAGGGCCAAGAGACCCAGTACTTC
TRBV29-1	once	TRBJ1-2	NA	CSVGNPLEGYTF	TGCAGCGTTGGCAACCCCTTGGAGGGCTACACCTTC
TRBV7-8	NA	TRBJ1-2	NA	CASSLEGYGYTF	TGTGCCAGCAGCTTAGAGGGCTATGGCTACACCTTC
TRBV7-9	NA	TRBJ2-7	NA	CASSRDTLYEQYF	TGTGCCAGCAGCCGCGACACTCTTTACGAGCAGTACTTC
TRBV19	once	TRBJ2-7	NA	CASSIGSGSSYEQYF	TGTGCCAGTAGTATAGGGAGTGGAAGCTCCTACGAGCAGTACTTC
TRBV27	NA	TRBJ2-5	NA	CASSVGQFQEAQYF	TGTGCCAGCAGTGTTGGACAATTCCAAGAGGCCCAGTACTTC
TRBV20-1	many	TRBJ1-1	NA	CSARALDSLHTEAFF	TGCAGTGCTAGGGCCCTGGACAGCCTCCACACTGAAGCTTTCTTT
TRBV7-3	many	TRBJ2-2	NA	CASSISGSGELFF	TGTGCCAGCAGCATTTCAGGGTCCGGGGAGCTGTTTTTT
TRBV5-1	once	TRBJ1-6	NA	CASSHRERNNSPLHF	TGCGCCAGCAGCCACAGGGAGCGAAATAATTCACCCCTCCACTTT
TRBV20-1	few	TRBJ2-3	NA	CSARGALGGRDTQYF	TGCAGTGCTAGAGGTGCTCTCGGAGGCCGGGATACGCAGTATTTT
TRBV29-1	once	TRBJ2-3	NA	CSVEVWDGADTQYF	TGCAGCGTTGAAGTTTGGGACGGGGCAGATACGCAGTATTTT
TRBV7-2	NA	TRBJ2-3	NA	CASSPGGGRDTQYF	TGTGCCAGCAGTCCCGGTGGGGGGAGAGATACGCAGTATTTT
TRBV6-5	many	TRBJ2-1	NA	CASSWGRSSYNEQFF	TGTGCCAGCAGTTGGGGACGGAGCTCCTACAATGAGCAGTTCTTC
TRBV5-1	NA	TRBJ2-5	TRBD2	CASSLALAGLGETQYF	TGCGCCAGCAGCTTGGCACTAGCGGGGTTGGGAGAGACCCAGTACTTC
TRBV4-1	NA	TRBJ2-7	TRBD1	CASSLLGTGEAYEQYF	TGCGCCAGCAGCCTTCTCGGGACAGGGGAAGCCTACGAGCAGTACTTC
TRBV4-1	many	TRBJ2-3	TRBD2	CASSRGLATSTDTQYF	TGCGCCAGCAGCCGTGGACTAGCGACTAGCACAGATACGCAGTATTTT
TRBV13	NA	TRBJ1-3	NA	CASSPRQDSGNTIYF	TGTGCCAGCAGCCCCAGACAGGACTCTGGAAACACCATATATTTT
TRBV29-1	NA	TRBJ2-1	NA	CSVSIRRAGALRNEQFF	TGCAGCGTCTCGATTAGACGGGCCGGGGCGTTACGCAATGAGCAGTTCTTC
TRBV19	NA	TRBJ1-4	NA	CASSPNRDEKLFF	TGTGCCAGTAGTCCGAACAGGGATGAAAAACTGTTTTTT
TRBV6-4	many	TRBJ2-3	NA	CASSDGGLHSTDTQYF	TGTGCCAGCAGTGACGGGGGCCTTCATAGCACAGATACGCAGTATTTT